This TCR beta chain was sequenced during a study of radiation and T cells in renal cell carcinoma. The CDR3 is 12 amino acids. Germline V CDR1 and CDR2: SGHAT, FQNNGV. The V end lost 4 bases, the J end lost 4 bases, and 7 bases lay between the germline ends. Time point noted: baseline pretreatment blood. Treatment described: 15 Gy SBRT to primary tumor, nephrectomy 4 weeks later. Findings of the study overall: From baseline, blood top tumor clonotypes peaked at 2 weeks post-radiation.

Only in-frame clones appear in the TCRdb table, and some are missing; sequencing was by immunoSEQ multiplex PCR. The sample has 140,000 or so clones; about 88% are singletons. As regards this clone: Its antigen is not identified.

This specimen consisted of blood, obtained from a patient whose treatment included radiotherapy and nephrectomy. The clonotype comes from a woman aged 45 to 65 with renal cell carcinoma. V is TRBV11-2 and J is TRBJ1-1; D might be TRBD1 (5 bases). The CDR3 DNA is TGTGCCAGCAGCTCGGGGGGCACTGAAGCTTTCTTT. This sequence encodes CASSSGGTEAFF.